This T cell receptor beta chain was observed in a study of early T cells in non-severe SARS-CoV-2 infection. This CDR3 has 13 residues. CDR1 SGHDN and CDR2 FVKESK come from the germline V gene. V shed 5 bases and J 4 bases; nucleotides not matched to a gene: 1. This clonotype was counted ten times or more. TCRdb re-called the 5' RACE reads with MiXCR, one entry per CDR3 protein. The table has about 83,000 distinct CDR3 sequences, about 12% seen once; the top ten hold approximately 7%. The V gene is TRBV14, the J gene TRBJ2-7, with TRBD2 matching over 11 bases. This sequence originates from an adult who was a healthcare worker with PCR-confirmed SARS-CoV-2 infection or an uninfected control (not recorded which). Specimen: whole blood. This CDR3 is CASSWTSGYEQYF. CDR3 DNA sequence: TGTGCCAGCAGCTGGACTAGCGGGTACGAGCAGTACTTC.